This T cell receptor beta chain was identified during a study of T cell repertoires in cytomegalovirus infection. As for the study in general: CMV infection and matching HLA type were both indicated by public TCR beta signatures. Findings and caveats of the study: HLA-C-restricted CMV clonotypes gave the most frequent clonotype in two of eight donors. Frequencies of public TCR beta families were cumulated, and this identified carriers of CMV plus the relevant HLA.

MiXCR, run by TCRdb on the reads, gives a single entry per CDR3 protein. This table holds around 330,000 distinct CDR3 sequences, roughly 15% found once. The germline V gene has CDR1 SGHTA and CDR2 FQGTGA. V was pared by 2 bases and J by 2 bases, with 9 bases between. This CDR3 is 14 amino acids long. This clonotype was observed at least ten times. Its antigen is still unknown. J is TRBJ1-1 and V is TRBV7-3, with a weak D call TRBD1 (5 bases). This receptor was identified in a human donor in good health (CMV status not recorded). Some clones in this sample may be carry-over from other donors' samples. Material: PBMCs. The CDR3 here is CASSLGAANTEAFF. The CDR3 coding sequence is TGTGCCAGCAGCTTAGGGGCCGCTAACACTGAAGCTTTCTTT.